This entry features one TCR beta chain sequence. Its antigen is still unknown. The sample holds no much larger clone one base away, and base qualities are not on file. Based on the germline V gene, the CDR1 and CDR2 sequences are SGHDN and FVKESK. Germline trimming amounts to 2 bases on V and 6 bases on J, with 10 as the count of junction bases outside the gene matches. Inclusive of the bounding cysteine and phenylalanine, the CDR3 is 15 residues long. Here the CDR3 DNA is all that survives: 45 bases in frame from base 1. Collaborating institutions collected whole blood in K2EDTA tubes following their own protocols. For TCRbeta analysis, collaborators shipped samples in one of three forms: frozen whole blood, isolated PBMCs, or DNA extracted from either of those sample types. The data derive from a study of blood T cell repertoires in COVID-19 (dated by TCRdb to 2018 to 2021). About the study as a whole: The collaborator samples originated in the United States, Italy and Spain and spanned the acute and convalescent phases of COVID-19. The prospective study material was composed of cDNA or gDNA derived from T cells, B-cell-depleted T cells, or PBMCs. Deeply sampled blood TCRbeta repertoires from subjects exposed to, actively infected with, or recovered from COVID-19 were included in the dataset. The repertoires were made available in a free public database intended to serve as a resource for research on the immune response to SARS-CoV-2. Samples were obtained from the ongoing ImmuneRACE study (first 160 participants) and from 1,254 subjects provided by 6 global collaborators. Nearly every sample came with metadata listing a de-identified subject ID, COVID-19 status, age in years and sex. HLA class I and class II types, where available, came from metadata supplied by the sample provider rather than from assay-based typing. What the research found in general, with its limitations: The amount of clinical and demographic metadata varied by source and participant and was provided uncurated.

TCRbeta CDR3 regions were amplified from genomic DNA using the immunoSEQ Assay, a bias-controlled multiplex PCR. For the original study's pipeline: The number of nucleated cells in each sample was estimated from the amplification of reference gene primers within the assay. To quantify the absolute abundance of each unique TCRbeta CDR3 rearrangement, sequence reads were collapsed and filtered. For each sample, productive Simpson clonality was calculated as the square root of Simpson's diversity index over productive rearrangements. TCRdb mirrors the immuneACCESS table, restricted to in-frame sequences. Some clones are absent from its copies; in checked studies, under half trace to an unresolved V gene, and the reason for the others is unknown. V, J and clone size were drawn from that table, and D and trimming were deduced from the DNA. Within this sample are roughly 100,000 clones, with roughly four fifths of them counted one time only. About 9.9% of the sample is taken by the ten largest.

The TCR comes from a man aged 35 to 55 with active or convalescent COVID-19. The sequenced sample was peripheral blood. The chain is assembled from TRBV14 and TRBJ2-7; 7 nucleotides in the junction match TRBD2. The nucleotides are TGTGCCAGCAGCCAAAGACTAGCCGGATTGGGCGAGCAGTACTTC. This is translated as CASSQRLAGLGEQYF.